Following are 12 T cell receptor beta chains from one sample sequenced in a study of CD8+CD57+ T cells in acquired aplastic anemia. Investigators profiled TCR beta VDJ and CDR3 from genomic DNA template. TCRdb itself ran the reads through MiXCR, one entry per CDR3 protein. There are some 150,000 distinct CDR3 sequences in the sample; around half occur only once, and around 1% lies in the top ten. All sequencing subjects had displayed CD8+CD57+ cell expansion on flow cytometry. The sequenced material came from sorted CD4+, CD8+, or CD8+CD57+ T cells (not recorded which) from PBMCs. The source of these receptors is a human donor with aplastic anemia.

DNA of the CDR3: TGTGCCAGCAGCTACCCGATCGACTATGGCTACACCTTC. It translates to CASSYPIDYGYTF. The chain is built from TRBV5-8 and TRBJ1-2; D uncertain. The CDR3 contains 13 residues. V lost 3 bases, J lost 3 bases, and 9 bases lay in between. CDR1 and CDR2 (germline): SGHTS, YDEGEE.

The chain carries TRBV6-1 and TRBJ2-2, with a tentative D call TRBD1 (6 bases). The CDR3 spans 15 residues. The V end was cut by 6 bases, the J end by 6 bases, with 17 bases between. Germline V gives CDR1 MNHNS, CDR2 SASEGT. The CDR3 sequence is CASRTNRVFPGELFF. The CDR3 nucleotides read TGTGCCAGCAGGACTAACAGGGTTTTCCCCGGGGAGCTGTTTTTT.

The chain has TRBV7-9 and TRBJ1-2; the D gene is possibly TRBD1 (6 bases). Trimming stripped 3 bases from V and 8 bases from J, with 16 bases between. Germline assignment: CDR1 SEHNR and CDR2 FQNEAQ (reference sequence). This CDR3 contains 14 residues. CDR3 DNA sequence: TGTGCCAGCAGCTTGGTTGGGGGCGCGGAGGGCTACACCTTC. This translates into CASSLVGGAEGYTF.

A single count supports this clonotype. The genes are TRBV3-1 and TRBJ2-5, with TRBD2 matching over 7 bases. Germline V gene data show CDR1 as LGHDT and CDR2 as YNNKEL (reference sequence). Trimming took 4 bases from V and 5 from J; bases not matched to a gene: 10. The CDR3 sequence is 15 residues long. The CDR3 protein is CASSPDGGGGETQYF. The CDR3 coding sequence is TGTGCCAGCAGCCCCGATGGGGGGGGAGGCGAGACCCAGTACTTC.

The rearrangement uses TRBV20-1 and TRBJ2-1; tentatively, D is TRBD2 (5 bases). Germline lookup yields CDR1 DFQATT and CDR2 SNEGSKA (reference sequence). This CDR3 contains 16 residues. Trimming shortened V by 0 bases and J by 0 bases, and 12 bases separated the two germline ends. CDR3 loop: CSARDFQTNSYNEQFF. The CDR3 coding sequence is TGCAGTGCTAGAGATTTCCAGACTAACTCCTACAATGAGCAGTTCTTC.

This clonotype appeared a few times. Here the CDR3 reads CASMGREANYGYTF. The DNA of the CDR3 is TGTGCCAGCATGGGCAGGGAGGCTAACTATGGCTACACCTTC. The chain is built from TRBV2 and TRBJ1-2; possibly TRBD1 for D (5 bases). CDR3 length: 14 amino acids. CDR1 and CDR2 from the germline V gene are SNHLY and FYNNEI. Trimming cost V 7 bases and J 0 bases, with 12 bases left between them. Filled out from reference TRBV2 and TRBJ1-2, the complete variable domain reads EPEVTQTPSHQVTQMGQEVILRCVPISNHLYFYWYRQILGQKVEFLVSFYNNEISEKSEIFDDQFSVERPDGSNFTLKIRSTKLEDSAMYFCASMGREANYGYTFGSGTRLTVV.

The table lists this clonotype with many counts. The chain carries TRBV2 and TRBJ2-1, with TRBD2 identical over 13 bases. The CDR3 consists of 20 residues. Germline CDR1 SNHLY, CDR2 FYNNEI. V lost 1 base and J lost 0; bases outside the gene matches: 9. The CDR3 DNA reads TGTGCCAGCAGTGAAGTGATACTAGCGGGGGGGCTTGGCTCCTACAATGAGCAGTTCTTC. Translation gives CASSEVILAGGLGSYNEQFF.

This clonotype showed up just a few times. This chain connects TRBV10-3 to TRBJ2-7, with 8 bases fitting TRBD1. The V gene end was trimmed by 2 bases and the J gene end by 2 bases; junction bases not matched to a gene: 2. The CDR3 length is 14 residues. Germline lookup yields CDR1 ENHRY and CDR2 SYGVKD. The CDR3 is CAISEGTGAYEQYF. CDR3 in DNA: TGTGCCATCAGTGAGGGGACAGGAGCCTACGAGCAGTACTTC.

This chain joins TRBV5-1 and TRBJ1-2; D not certain. Trimming removed 2 bases at V and 7 bases at J, with 9 bases between. This CDR3 region has 12 residues. Germline values: CDR1 SGHRS, CDR2 YFSETQ. The CDR3 bases are TGCGCCAGCAGCTTAGAAGAGTCTGGCTACACCTTC. Translated: CASSLEESGYTF.

Many counts were recorded for this clonotype. The V gene is TRBV20-1, the J gene TRBJ2-4, with D unresolved. Germline CDR1 DFQATT, CDR2 SNEGSKA (reference sequence). The CDR3 has 13 residues. Trimming stripped 3 bases from V and 3 bases from J, with 9 bases between. The DNA for the CDR3 is TGCAGTGCTAGGGACGGCGGCAAAAACATTCAGTACTTC. Its protein is CSARDGGKNIQYF.

The chain has TRBV24-1 and TRBJ2-7, with 7 bases aligning to TRBD1. Trimming cost V 3 bases and J 5 bases; bases outside gene matches: 12. The CDR3 runs to 16 residues. Germline V CDR1 and CDR2: KGHDR, SFDVKD. The CDR3 here is CATSDLQKGALHEQYF. CDR3 sequence (DNA): TGTGCCACCAGTGATCTCCAGAAGGGGGCTCTACACGAGCAGTACTTC.

This CDR3 is CASTVRTGTRNGYTF. As DNA, the CDR3 is TGTGCCAGCACCGTAAGGACAGGGACGAGAAATGGCTACACCTTC. The chain is built from TRBV7-6 and TRBJ1-2, with 8 bases lining up with TRBD1. Losses at the gene ends were 7 bases for V and 6 bases for J; bases not matched to a gene: 13. Germline V gives CDR1 SGHVS, CDR2 FNYEAQ. The CDR3 contains 15 residues.